A single sample gave rise to the 32 T cell receptor beta chains below, sequenced in a study of control samples from healthy donors and cancer patients. Assay used: immunoSEQ multiplex PCR; TCRdb lists only in-frame clones, some missing. The table has 120,000 or so clones, more than 85% seen once. The source material was PBMCs. Receptors originate from a man aged 50 or older with head and neck cancer.

The chain employs TRBV10-1 and TRBJ2-5, with TRBD2 as a possible D gene (5 bases). This CDR3 region has 10 residues. V was clipped by 10 bases and J by 5 bases, with 8 bases between them. Per germline, CDR1 WNHNN and CDR2 SYGVQD (reference sequence). CDR3 bases: TGCGCCACCCCGGGGGAGACCCAGTACTTC. As protein: CATPGETQYF.

CDR3 coding DNA: TGTGCCAGCAAGAGCCAGGATAATTTATACGAGCAGTACTTC. This gives the protein CASKSQDNLYEQYF. The chain couples TRBV6-9 to TRBJ2-7; D not resolved. Between the trimmed V and J ends, which lost 7 bases and 4 bases, there was a span of 17 bases. The germline V gene has CDR1 MNHGY and CDR2 SVAAGI. The CDR3 sequence is 14 residues long.

The chain recombines TRBV6-5 with TRBJ2-7; D may be TRBD1 (6 bases). V gave up 5 bases and J gave up 4 bases, with 15 bases separating them. This CDR3 is 14 amino acids long. Germline V lookup: CDR1 MNHEY, CDR2 SVGAGI. The CDR3: CASSHDRFLYEQYF. In DNA form, the CDR3 reads TGTGCCAGCAGTCACGACAGGTTCCTATACGAGCAGTACTTC.

V and J are TRBV9 and TRBJ2-3; D unresolved. Germline V gene data show CDR1 as SGDLS and CDR2 as YYNGEE. V dropped 0 bases and J dropped 4 bases, with 9 bases sitting between them. The CDR3 consists of 14 residues. CDR3 sequence (DNA): TGTGCCAGCAGCGTAGCGGTGGGCCCAGATACGCAGTATTTT. Its translation is CASSVAVGPDTQYF.

This clone has just a few counts. The chain employs TRBV7-2 and TRBJ1-1; unclear D gene. The CDR3 has 14 amino acids. The V end lost 1 base, the J end lost 11 bases, and 17 bases lay between the germline ends. CDR1 is SGHTA, CDR2 FQGNSA, per germline. The CDR3 loop is CASSLEFSSVDAFF. Here the CDR3 DNA reads TGTGCCAGCAGCTTAGAGTTTTCGTCGGTCGACGCTTTCTTT.

This clone appeared a few times. The chain has TRBV19 and TRBJ1-5; tentatively, D is TRBD1 (6 bases). Between the trimmed V and J ends, which lost 5 bases and 0 bases, there was a span of 23 bases. The CDR3 covers 19 residues. Germline CDR1 and CDR2: LNHDA and SQIVND (reference sequence). The CDR3, as DNA: TGTGCCAGTAGTTACCCTCGGGGAGGGGGAAGCTATAGCAATCAGCCCCAGCATTTT. Translating gives CASSYPRGGGSYSNQPQHF.

V and J are TRBV5-1 and TRBJ1-3; D gene unclear. This CDR3 region has 16 residues. Germline V gene data show CDR1 as SGHRS and CDR2 as YFSETQ. V shed 0 bases and J shed 4 bases, with 14 bases lying between them. CDR3 nucleotide sequence: TGCGCCAGCAGCTTGGGAACACAACAAAACGGAAACACCATATATTTT. Translated: CASSLGTQQNGNTIYF.

The gene calls are TRBV7-2 and TRBJ2-2; D might be TRBD2 (6 bases). Germline V lookup: CDR1 SGHTA, CDR2 FQGNSA. The length of the CDR3 is 15 residues. With 8 bases removed from V and 4 bases from J, the gap between germline ends came to 17 bases. This CDR3 is CASASTSMGTGELFF. CDR3 nucleotide sequence: TGTGCCAGCGCATCAACTAGCATGGGCACCGGGGAGCTGTTTTTT.

V is TRBV5-1 and J is TRBJ1-1, with D tentatively TRBD1 (6 bases). The CDR3 loop spans 14 amino acids. V lost 1 base and J lost 1, with 8 bases in between. Germline V CDR1 and CDR2: SGHRS, YFSETQ. Written as DNA, the CDR3 is TGCGCCAGCAGCTTGCAACAGGGGAACACTGAAGCTTTCTTT. Its translation is CASSLQQGNTEAFF.

This clone is a singleton in its sample. The V and J genes are TRBV25-1 and TRBJ1-1; the D is unclear. CDR3 length: 13 residues. Trimming took off 8 bases at V and 4 bases at J, with 14 bases between the two ends. The V gene's germline CDR1 is MGHDK and CDR2 SYGVNS. The CDR3 loop reads CASSGLGSTEAFF. As DNA, the CDR3 is TGTGCCAGCTCCGGTCTCGGAAGCACTGAAGCTTTCTTT.

Only a few counts were recorded for this clone. The rearrangement uses TRBV5-6 and TRBJ1-2; 11 nucleotides align to TRBD1. CDR1 and CDR2 from the germline V gene are SGHDT and YYEEEE. CDR3 length: 17 residues. V lost 8 bases and J lost 2; bases outside the gene matches: 14. The CDR3 DNA is TGTGCCAGTAAGACTCCTAAGCGGGACAGGGGGAACTATGGCTACACCTTC. Translated: CASKTPKRDRGNYGYTF.

The chain employs TRBV6-5 and TRBJ2-7; tentatively, D is TRBD2 (5 bases). Germline CDR1 is MNHEY and CDR2 is SVGAGI. V lost 8 bases, J lost 2 bases, and 13 bases lay in between. The CDR3 spans 13 residues. As DNA, the CDR3 is TGTGCCAGCGGCGCGGGTTTGGCCTACGAGCAGTACTTC. Protein: CASGAGLAYEQYF.

This chain joins TRBV7-9 and TRBJ1-3, with D tentatively TRBD1 (6 bases). Trimming removed 4 bases from V and 0 bases from J, with 7 bases in between. The CDR3 is made up of 14 amino acids. Germline-derived CDR1 and CDR2 are SEHNR and FQNEAQ (reference sequence). This CDR3 is CASSSRGSGNTIYF. As DNA, the CDR3 is TGTGCCAGCAGCTCCAGGGGCTCTGGAAACACCATATATTTT.

The rearrangement joins TRBV28 to TRBJ1-6, with 9 bases that match TRBD1. V dropped 5 bases and J dropped 11; count of bases not matched to a gene: 16. CDR1 and CDR2 (germline): MDHEN, SYDVKM. CDR3 length: 17 residues. Here the CDR3 reads CASSPTGTGPKAAPLHF. In DNA form, the CDR3 reads TGTGCCAGCAGTCCTACCGGGACAGGGCCGAAGGCTGCACCCCTCCACTTT.

The CDR3 bases are TGTGCCAGCAGCCCCCCCGTCAGGCTCGGGGAGCAGTACTTC. This translates into CASSPPVRLGEQYF. The J gene is TRBJ2-7, the V gene TRBV7-9; no firm D call. This CDR3 spans 14 amino acids. Trimming removed 5 bases at V and 7 bases at J, with 18 bases between. The germline CDR1 and CDR2 sequences are SEHNR and FQNEAQ (reference sequence).

V and J are TRBV27 and TRBJ1-1; TRBD1 is a possible D gene (6 bases). The ends were cut back, 3 bases at V and 2 bases at J, with 10 bases in the middle. Germline-derived CDR1 and CDR2 are MNHEY and SMNVEV (reference sequence). The CDR3 is 14 residues long. CDR3: CASSFRGGNTEAFF. DNA of the CDR3: TGTGCCAGCAGTTTTCGGGGGGGCAACACTGAAGCTTTCTTT.

This rearrangement joins TRBV18 to TRBJ2-5, with 7 positions matching TRBD2. The CDR3 spans 14 residues. The germline CDR1 and CDR2 sequences are KGHSH and LQKENI. The trim removed 1 base at V and 5 bases at J, leaving 4 bases unmatched. DNA for the CDR3: TGTGCCAGCTCACCACTTGATAGCGGGGAGACCCAGTACTTC. Translating gives CASSPLDSGETQYF.

The rearrangement links TRBV18 to TRBJ2-7, with 8 bases aligning to TRBD2. The CDR3 totals 14 residues. CDR1 is KGHSH, CDR2 LQKENI, per germline. V gave up 5 bases and J gave up 2 bases; unmatched junction bases: 5. CDR3 sequence reads: CASSSGGLPYEQYF. CDR3 DNA sequence: TGTGCCAGCTCATCGGGGGGGTTACCCTACGAGCAGTACTTC.

The chain combines TRBV24-1 with TRBJ2-1; the D is unclear. Germline V CDR1 and CDR2: KGHDR, SFDVKD. V gave up 8 bases and J gave up 4 bases, with 8 bases separating them. CDR3 length: 12 residues. This CDR3 reads CATKGQYNEQFF. The CDR3 DNA follows: TGTGCCACCAAAGGCCAGTACAATGAGCAGTTCTTC.

V gene TRBV4-2 combines with J gene TRBJ2-5, with D perhaps matching TRBD2 (6 bases). The CDR3 consists of 16 residues. Per germline, CDR1 LGHNA and CDR2 YNFKEQ. V lost 0 bases, J lost 3 bases, and 14 bases lay in between. CDR3 in DNA: TGTGCCAGCAGCCAAGAGGAGGGCAGGTGGGAAGAGACCCAGTACTTC. Its translation is CASSQEEGRWEETQYF.

The chain combines TRBV28 with TRBJ1-2; the D gene is possibly TRBD1 (5 bases). Trimming took off 2 bases at V and 6 bases at J, with 16 bases between the two ends. The V gene's germline CDR1 is MDHEN and CDR2 SYDVKM. There are 15 residues in the CDR3. The CDR3 coding sequence is TGTGCCAGCAGTTTAAGGGACGTCAGGGTGCATGGCTACACCTTC. The encoded protein is CASSLRDVRVHGYTF.

The CDR3 sequence is CASSEGTVFTYEQYF. CDR3 nucleotides: TGTGCCAGCTCCGAGGGGACAGTATTTACCTACGAGCAGTACTTC. The chain joins TRBV18 to TRBJ2-7; TRBD1 matches 7 bases. Per the germline V gene, CDR1 is KGHSH and CDR2 is LQKENI. The CDR3 runs to 15 residues. J was trimmed by 2 bases and V by 6 bases; bases with no gene match: 10.

The chain carries TRBV24-1 and TRBJ2-7, with no clear D. The CDR3 is made up of 14 amino acids. Trimming shortened V by 2 bases and J by 2 bases, and 9 bases separated the two germline ends. Germline lookup yields CDR1 KGHDR and CDR2 SFDVKD. The CDR3 DNA sequence: TGTGCCACCAGTGATTCTGCAGCTACCTACGAGCAGTACTTC. Translating it yields CATSDSAATYEQYF.

V usage is TRBV27 and J usage is TRBJ1-5; D remains ambiguous. The CDR3 length is 13 residues. Trimming left V 5 bases short and J 5 bases short, with 10 bases between. Germline V gene lookup returns CDR1 MNHEY and CDR2 SMNVEV (reference sequence). CDR3 sequence reads: CASSRWAYQPQHF. As DNA, the CDR3 is TGTGCCAGCAGTCGCTGGGCTTATCAGCCCCAGCATTTT.

The chain recombines TRBV12-3 or TRBV12-4 with TRBJ2-7; D possibly corresponds to TRBD1 (6 bases). V shed 6 bases and J shed 2 bases, with 11 bases lying between them. The CDR3 contains 13 residues. The DNA of the CDR3 is TGTGCCAGCAGCCCCAACAGGGCCTACGAGCAGTACTTC. This gives the protein CASSPNRAYEQYF.

The chain uses TRBV6-2 or TRBV6-3 and TRBJ1-6, with a tentative D call TRBD1 (5 bases). V was cut by 2 bases and J by 4 bases, with 9 bases left in between. The germline V gene encodes CDR1 MNHEY and CDR2 SVGEGT. The CDR3 consists of 15 residues. CDR3 sequence: CASSYGGRYNSPLHF. The DNA for the CDR3 is TGTGCCAGCAGTTACGGGGGACGGTATAATTCACCCCTCCACTTT.

The J gene is TRBJ1-2, the V gene TRBV5-6, with 9 bases lining up with TRBD1. This CDR3 is 15 amino acids long. The junction had 7 bases not matched to a gene; V was cut back by 6 bases and J by 1 base. Looked up from germline, CDR1 is SGHDT and CDR2 is YYEEEE. CDR3 nucleotide sequence: TGTGCCAGCATCAAGACAGGGGGGTTTAACTATGGCTACACCTTC. Translated, it gives CASIKTGGFNYGYTF.

The chain recombines TRBV6-6 with TRBJ1-5; D possibly corresponds to TRBD1 (6 bases). The ends were cut back, 7 bases at V and 4 bases at J, with 17 bases in the middle. CDR1 MNHNY and CDR2 SVGAGI come from the germline V gene (reference sequence). The CDR3 runs 15 residues. CDR3 coding DNA: TGTGCCAGCACCGGGGGTATTACAGGGAATCAGCCCCAGCATTTT. This codes for CASTGGITGNQPQHF.

In this sample, this clone turned up once. This chain connects TRBV4-3 to TRBJ2-3; 10 nucleotides align to TRBD2. Germline CDR1 is LGHNA and CDR2 is YSLEER. The CDR3 is 13 amino acids. J was trimmed by 6 bases and V by 4 bases; bases with no gene match: 1. CDR3 region: CASSLTSGDTQYF. CDR3 bases: TGCGCCAGCAGCCTGACTAGCGGGGATACGCAGTATTTT.

The chain joins TRBV7-9 to TRBJ2-2; no clear D. Germline V gene lookup returns CDR1 SEHNR and CDR2 FQNEAQ (reference sequence). This CDR3 has 16 amino acids. V dropped 4 bases and J dropped 0 bases, with 12 bases sitting between them. The DNA of the CDR3 is TGTGCCAGCAGCTCGTTGACGTATTCGAACACCGGGGAGCTGTTTTTT. Translated: CASSSLTYSNTGELFF. Complete variable domain (other parts from reference TRBV7-9 and TRBJ2-2): DTGVSQNPRHKITKRGQNVTFRCDPISEHNRLYWYRQTLGQGPEFLTYFQNEAQLEKSRLLSDRFSAERPKGSFSTLEIQRTEQGDSAMYLCASSSLTYSNTGELFFGEGSRLTVL.

As for this clone: A junction end diverges from the germline sequence, so it may reflect a read error. This chain joins TRBV28 and TRBJ1-1, with D unresolved. The CDR3 runs 11 residues. Germline assignment: CDR1 MDHEN and CDR2 SYDVKM. Here the CDR3 reads CASSLSRDLLF. CDR3 DNA sequence: TGTGCCAGCAGTTTATCCCGCGACCTACTGTTT. Filled out from reference TRBV28 and TRBJ1-1, the complete variable domain reads DVKVTQSSRYLVKRTGEKVFLECVQDMDHENMFWYRQDPGLGLRLIYFSYDVKMKEKGDIPEGYSVSREKKERFSLILESASTNQTSMYLCASSLSRDLLFGQGTRLTVV.

The chain combines TRBV7-3 with TRBJ2-7; 12 positions match TRBD2. This CDR3 is built from 14 residues. The ends lost 5 bases at V and 6 bases at J; junction bases unmatched: 5. Germline V gene sequence: CDR1 SGHTA, CDR2 FQGTGA. The CDR3: CASSETSGGSEQYF. Here the CDR3 DNA reads TGTGCCAGCAGCGAGACTAGCGGGGGTAGCGAGCAGTACTTC.